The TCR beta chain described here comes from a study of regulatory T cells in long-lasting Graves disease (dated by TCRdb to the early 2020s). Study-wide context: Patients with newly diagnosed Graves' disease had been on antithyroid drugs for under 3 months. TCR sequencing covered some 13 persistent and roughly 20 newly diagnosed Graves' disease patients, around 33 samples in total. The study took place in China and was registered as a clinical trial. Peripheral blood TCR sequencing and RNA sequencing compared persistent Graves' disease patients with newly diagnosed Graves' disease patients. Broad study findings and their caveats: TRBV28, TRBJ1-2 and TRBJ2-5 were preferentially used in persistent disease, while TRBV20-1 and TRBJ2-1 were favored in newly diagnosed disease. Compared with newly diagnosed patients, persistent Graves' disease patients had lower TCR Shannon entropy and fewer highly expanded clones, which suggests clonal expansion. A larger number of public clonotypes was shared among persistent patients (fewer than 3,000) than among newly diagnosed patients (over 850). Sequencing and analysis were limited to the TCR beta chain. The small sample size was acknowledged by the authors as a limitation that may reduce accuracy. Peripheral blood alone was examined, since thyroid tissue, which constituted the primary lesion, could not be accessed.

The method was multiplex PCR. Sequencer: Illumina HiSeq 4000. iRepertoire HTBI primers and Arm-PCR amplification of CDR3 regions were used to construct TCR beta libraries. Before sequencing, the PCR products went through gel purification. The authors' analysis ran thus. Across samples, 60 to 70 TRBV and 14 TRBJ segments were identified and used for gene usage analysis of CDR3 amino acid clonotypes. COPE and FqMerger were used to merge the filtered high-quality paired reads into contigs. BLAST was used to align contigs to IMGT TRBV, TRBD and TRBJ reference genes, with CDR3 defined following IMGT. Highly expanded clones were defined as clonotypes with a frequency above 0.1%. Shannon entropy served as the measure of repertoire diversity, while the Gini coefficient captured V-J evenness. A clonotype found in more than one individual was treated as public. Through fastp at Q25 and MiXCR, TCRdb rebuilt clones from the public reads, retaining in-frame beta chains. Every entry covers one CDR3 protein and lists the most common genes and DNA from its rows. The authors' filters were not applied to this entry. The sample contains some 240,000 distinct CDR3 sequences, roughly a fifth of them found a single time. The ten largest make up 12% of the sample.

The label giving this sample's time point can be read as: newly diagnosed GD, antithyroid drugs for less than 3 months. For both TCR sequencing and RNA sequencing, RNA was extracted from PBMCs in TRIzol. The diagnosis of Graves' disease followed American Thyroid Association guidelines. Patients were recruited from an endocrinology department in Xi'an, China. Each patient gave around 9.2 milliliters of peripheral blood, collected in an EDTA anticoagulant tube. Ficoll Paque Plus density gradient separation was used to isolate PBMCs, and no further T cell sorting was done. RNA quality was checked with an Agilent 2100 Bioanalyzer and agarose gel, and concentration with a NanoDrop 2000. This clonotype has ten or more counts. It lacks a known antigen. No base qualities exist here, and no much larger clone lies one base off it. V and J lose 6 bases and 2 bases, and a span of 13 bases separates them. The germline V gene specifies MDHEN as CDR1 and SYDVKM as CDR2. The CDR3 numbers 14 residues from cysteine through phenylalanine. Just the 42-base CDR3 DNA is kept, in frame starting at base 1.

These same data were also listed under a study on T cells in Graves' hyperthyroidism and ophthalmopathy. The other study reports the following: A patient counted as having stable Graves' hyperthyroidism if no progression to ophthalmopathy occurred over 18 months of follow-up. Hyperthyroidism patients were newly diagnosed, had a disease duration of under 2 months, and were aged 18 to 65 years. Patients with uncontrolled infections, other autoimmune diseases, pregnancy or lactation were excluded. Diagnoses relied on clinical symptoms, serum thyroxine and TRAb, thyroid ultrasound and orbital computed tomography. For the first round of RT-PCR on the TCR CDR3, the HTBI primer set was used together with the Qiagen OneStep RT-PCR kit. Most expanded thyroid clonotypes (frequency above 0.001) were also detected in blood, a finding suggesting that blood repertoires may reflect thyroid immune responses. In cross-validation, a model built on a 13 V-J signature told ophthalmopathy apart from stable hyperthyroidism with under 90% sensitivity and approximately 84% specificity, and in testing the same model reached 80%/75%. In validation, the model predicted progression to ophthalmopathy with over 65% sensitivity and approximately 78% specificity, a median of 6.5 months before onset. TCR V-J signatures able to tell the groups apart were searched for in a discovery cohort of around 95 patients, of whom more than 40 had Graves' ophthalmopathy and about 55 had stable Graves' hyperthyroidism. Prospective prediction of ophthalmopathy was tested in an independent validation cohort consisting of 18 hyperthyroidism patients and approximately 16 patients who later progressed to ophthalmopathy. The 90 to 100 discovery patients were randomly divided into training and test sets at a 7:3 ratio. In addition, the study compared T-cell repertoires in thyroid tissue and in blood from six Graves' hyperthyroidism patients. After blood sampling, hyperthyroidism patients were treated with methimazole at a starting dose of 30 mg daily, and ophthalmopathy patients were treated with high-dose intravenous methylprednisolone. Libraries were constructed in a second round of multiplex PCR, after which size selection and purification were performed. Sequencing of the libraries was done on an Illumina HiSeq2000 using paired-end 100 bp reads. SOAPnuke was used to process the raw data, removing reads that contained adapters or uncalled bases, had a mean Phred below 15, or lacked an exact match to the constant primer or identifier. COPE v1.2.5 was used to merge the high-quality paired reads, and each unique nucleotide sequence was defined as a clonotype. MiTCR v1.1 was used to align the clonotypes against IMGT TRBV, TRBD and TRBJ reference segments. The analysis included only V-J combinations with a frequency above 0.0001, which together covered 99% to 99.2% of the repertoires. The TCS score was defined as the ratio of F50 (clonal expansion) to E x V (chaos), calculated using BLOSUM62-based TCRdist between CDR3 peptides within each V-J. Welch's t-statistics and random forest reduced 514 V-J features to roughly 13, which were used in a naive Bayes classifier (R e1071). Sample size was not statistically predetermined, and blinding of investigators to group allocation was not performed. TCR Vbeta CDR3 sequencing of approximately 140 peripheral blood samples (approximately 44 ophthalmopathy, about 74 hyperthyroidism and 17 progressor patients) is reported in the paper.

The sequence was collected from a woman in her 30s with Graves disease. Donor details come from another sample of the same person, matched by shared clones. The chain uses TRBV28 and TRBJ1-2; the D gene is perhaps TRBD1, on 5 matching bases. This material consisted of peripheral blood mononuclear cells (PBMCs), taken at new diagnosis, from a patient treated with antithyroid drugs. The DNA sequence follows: TGTGCCAGCAGGCGATGGCAGGGAAACTATGGCTACACCTTC. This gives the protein CASRRWQGNYGYTF.